Below, 23 T cell receptor beta chains from the same sample are listed, as sequenced in a study of blood T cell repertoires in COVID-19. The method was immunoSEQ multiplex PCR; TCRdb's version includes in-frame clones alone and lacks a portion of them. The table includes 180,000 or so clones, approximately 85% detected once. Material for sequencing was peripheral blood. These receptors were obtained from a woman aged 80 or over with acute or convalescent COVID-19.

This clone showed up just a few times. The V gene is TRBV5-8, the J gene TRBJ1-5, with 9 nucleotides matching TRBD1. CDR3 length equals 17 residues. Germline CDR1 reads SGHTS; CDR2 reads YDEGEE. J gave up 0 bases and V 4 bases, and 8 bases lay outside the gene matches. CDR3 region: CASSTTGTGHSNQPQHF. In DNA, the CDR3 is TGTGCCAGCAGCACCACCGGGACAGGGCATAGCAATCAGCCCCAGCATTTT.

This chain links TRBV11-2 with TRBJ1-2; 10 nucleotides line up with TRBD1. Germline CDR1 reads SGHAT; CDR2 reads FQNNGV. This CDR3 spans 13 amino acids. V shed 6 bases and J 6 bases; nucleotides not matched to a gene: 4. This CDR3 reads CASRWDRGHGYTF. The CDR3 bases are TGTGCCAGCAGGTGGGACAGGGGACATGGCTACACCTTC.

V gene TRBV6-6 combines with J gene TRBJ1-1; the D gene is possibly TRBD1 (6 bases). The CDR3 contains 12 residues. Between the trimmed V and J ends, which lost 6 bases and 5 bases, there was a span of 10 bases. Germline values: CDR1 MNHNY, CDR2 SVGAGI (reference sequence). The CDR3 nucleotides are TGTGCCAGCAGATCAGGGGAGACTGAAGCTTTCTTT. This translates into CASRSGETEAFF.

This chain joins TRBV5-1 and TRBJ1-2; 8 bases are shared with TRBD1. This CDR3 region has 15 residues. V shed 1 base, J shed 5 bases, and the junction held 7 bases outside the gene matches. CDR1 is SGHRS, CDR2 YFSETQ, per germline. This chain's CDR3 is CASSLLGGTGYGYTF. The CDR3 DNA reads TGCGCCAGCAGCTTGTTAGGGGGGACAGGTTATGGCTACACCTTC.

This chain uses TRBV10-1 with TRBJ1-3, with 9 bases matching TRBD1. Germline CDR1 is WNHNN and CDR2 is SYGVQD (reference sequence). CDR3 length: 16 residues. V lost 7 bases to trimming and J lost 4 bases; unmatched junction nucleotides: 11. CDR3 region: CASILRTGVEGNTIYF. The CDR3 coding sequence is TGCGCCAGCATCCTTAGGACAGGGGTGGAAGGAAACACCATATATTTT.

This sequence joins TRBV29-1 and TRBJ1-1; D gene uncertain. With 6 bases removed from V and 1 base from J, the gap between germline ends came to 15 bases. Germline CDR1 and CDR2: SQVTM and ANQGSEA. CDR3 size: 14 residues. CDR3 residues: CSVRGVLGNTEAFF. CDR3 in DNA: TGCAGCGTCCGCGGGGTGCTGGGGAACACTGAAGCTTTCTTT.

In DNA, the CDR3 is TGTGCCAGCAGCGGTATCGGACAGCATACTAACTATGGCTACACCTTC. This translates into CASSGIGQHTNYGYTF. The J gene is TRBJ1-2, the V gene TRBV5-4; D may be TRBD1 (6 bases). This CDR3 is 16 amino acids long. CDR1 and CDR2 from the germline V gene are SGHNT and YYREEE (reference sequence). The V and J ends lost 4 bases and 0 bases respectively, with 16 bases between them.

This sequence joins TRBV12-3 or TRBV12-4 and TRBJ1-6, with 7 bases that match TRBD1. J was trimmed by 6 bases and V by 5 bases; bases with no gene match: 1. CDR3 length equals 13 residues. CDR3 residues: CASSNRGNSPLHF. The CDR3 nucleotides read TGTGCCAGCAGTAACAGGGGTAATTCACCCCTCCACTTT.

This clone is a singleton in its sample. The DNA for the CDR3 is TGTGCCAGCAGCTTAATATATTCGGTGTTCTTC. Translation: CASSLIYSVFF. J is TRBJ2-1 and V is TRBV7-2; D remains ambiguous. The CDR3 runs to 11 residues. V was clipped by 2 bases and J by 15 bases, with 11 bases between them. The germline V gene has CDR1 SGHTA and CDR2 FQGNSA.

CDR3 loop: CASSPGTDPEAFF. The CDR3 DNA is TGTGCCAGCAGCCCCGGGACAGATCCTGAAGCTTTCTTT. The V call is TRBV5-6, the J call TRBJ1-1; 7 bases are shared with TRBD1. The CDR3 is made up of 13 amino acids. Unmatched junction bases numbered 6, after V lost 4 bases and J lost 6 bases. Germline V lookup: CDR1 SGHDT, CDR2 YYEEEE.

The chain employs TRBV18 and TRBJ1-6; 10 nucleotides match TRBD1. The CDR3 has 15 amino acids. Trimming removed 3 bases from V and 7 bases from J; junction bases left unmatched: 3. CDR1 and CDR2 (germline): KGHSH, LQKENI. CDR3 DNA: TGTGCCAGCTCACCCGCGGGACAGGGGAATTCACCCCTCCACTTT. As protein: CASSPAGQGNSPLHF.

The chain links TRBV6-5 to TRBJ2-7, with 9 bases matching TRBD1. V lost 5 bases, J lost 1 base, and 6 bases stayed unmatched. CDR1 MNHEY and CDR2 SVGAGI come from the germline V gene. The CDR3 has 15 amino acids. The CDR3: CASSRTGTGSYEQYF. CDR3 coding DNA: TGTGCCAGCAGTCGAACCGGGACAGGGTCCTACGAGCAGTACTTC.

This chain uses TRBV24-1 with TRBJ2-2; D is perhaps TRBD1 (6 bases). Germline loops: CDR1 KGHDR, CDR2 SFDVKD. The length of the CDR3 is 12 residues. Trimming took off 10 bases at V and 6 bases at J, with 11 bases between the two ends. CDR3 in DNA: TGTGCCACAAGCAGGGGTCCCGGGGAGCTGTTTTTT. Translated, it gives CATSRGPGELFF.

V is TRBV12-3 or TRBV12-4 and J is TRBJ2-5; weak D call: TRBD2 (7 bases). V was pared by 7 bases and J by 5 bases, with 14 bases between. The CDR3 contains 13 residues. CDR3 region: CASTSGGPETQYF. The DNA for the CDR3 is TGTGCCAGCACTTCCGGGGGGCCCGAGACCCAGTACTTC.

The chain joins TRBV5-4 to TRBJ2-1; D not resolved. The germline CDR1 and CDR2 sequences are SGHNT and YYREEE (reference sequence). The CDR3 is 11 amino acids. V gave up 4 bases and J gave up 5 bases, with 4 bases separating them. DNA for the CDR3: TGTGCCAGCAGCCTAAACAATGAGCAGTTCTTC. Translation gives CASSLNNEQFF.

The chain carries TRBV5-5 and TRBJ1-2; no firm D call. The V end was cut by 0 bases, the J end by 5 bases, with 14 bases between. The CDR3 runs 15 residues. Germline V lookup: CDR1 SGHKS, CDR2 YYEKEE (reference sequence). CDR3 sequence: CASSLAAAGGYGYTF. In DNA, the CDR3 is TGTGCCAGCAGCTTGGCGGCGGCCGGCGGGTATGGCTACACCTTC.

The rearrangement joins TRBV5-7 to TRBJ1-5; D might be TRBD1 (6 bases). TRBV5-7 is an ORF; its function is uncertain. This CDR3 comprises 16 residues. V was clipped by 4 bases and J by 2 bases, with 16 bases between them. CDR3 DNA: TGTGCCAGCAGCCTAGGGGGGGGCGAAGGCAATCAGCCCCAGCATTTT. This encodes CASSLGGGEGNQPQHF.

This chain links TRBV6-2 or TRBV6-3 with TRBJ1-2, with 8 bases that match TRBD1. Germline values: CDR1 MNHEY, CDR2 SVGEGT. V gave up 4 bases and J gave up 4 bases; unmatched junction bases: 8. This CDR3 region has 15 residues. This chain's CDR3 is CASSFGDRRSYGYTF. The CDR3 DNA reads TGTGCCAGCAGTTTCGGGGACAGGCGATCCTATGGCTACACCTTC.

The chain is built from TRBV11-3 and TRBJ2-2, with D possibly TRBD1 on 6 matching bases. Germline V CDR1 and CDR2: SGHNT, YENEEA. The germline V and J ends were trimmed by 8 bases and 3 bases, with 7 bases remaining between them. The CDR3 is 12 residues long. CDR3 in amino acids: CASQGYTGELFF. The CDR3 DNA reads TGTGCCAGCCAGGGGTACACCGGGGAGCTGTTTTTT.

J is TRBJ2-7 and V is TRBV7-9; D is unclear. V was clipped by 6 bases and J by 0 bases, with 6 bases between them. The CDR3 is 12 amino acids. Germline V CDR1 and CDR2: SEHNR, FQNEAQ (reference sequence). As DNA, the CDR3 is TGTGCCAGCAGTGCTAGCTCCTACGAGCAGTACTTC. Amino acid sequence: CASSASSYEQYF.

This clone showed up just once. The CDR3 region has the DNA TGCGCCAGCAGCCAAGAAGGGGGCCAGCTTTTCTATGGCTACACCTTC. This gives the protein CASSQEGGQLFYGYTF. J is TRBJ1-2 and V is TRBV4-3, with 7 positions matching TRBD1. V gave up 0 bases and J gave up 4 bases; unmatched junction bases: 8. This CDR3 is built from 16 residues. CDR1 is LGHNA, CDR2 YSLEER, per germline.

The CDR3 region is CASSVEGTRGNIQYF. In DNA, the CDR3 is TGTGCCAGCAGCGTAGAGGGGACTAGGGGAAACATTCAGTACTTC. The rearrangement uses TRBV9 and TRBJ2-4; 8 positions agree with TRBD2. Germline CDR1 and CDR2: SGDLS and YYNGEE. The CDR3 has 15 residues. The V and J ends lost 0 bases and 6 bases, in that order; junction bases with no gene match: 5. Full variable domain (missing parts from reference TRBV9 and TRBJ2-4): DSGVTQTPKHLITATGQRVTLRCSPRSGDLSVYWYQQSLDQGLQFLIQYYNGEERAKGNILERFSAQQFPDLHSELNLSSLELGDSALYFCASSVEGTRGNIQYFGAGTRLSVL.

The chain has TRBV5-4 and TRBJ1-4; possibly TRBD1 for D (5 bases). Germline V gives CDR1 SGHNT, CDR2 YYREEE (reference sequence). The CDR3 sequence is 15 residues long. Trimming stripped 0 bases from V and 8 bases from J, with 14 bases between. CDR3 coding DNA: TGTGCCAGCAGCTTGGCCAGGGAGGGCCACGAAAAACTGTTTTTT. Its protein product is CASSLAREGHEKLFF. Combining the CDR3 with reference TRBV5-4 and TRBJ1-4 gives the whole variable domain ETGVTQSPTHLIKTRGQQVTLRCSSQSGHNTVSWYQQALGQGPQFIFQYYREEENGRGNFPPRFSGLQFPNYSSELNVNALELDDSALYLCASSLAREGHEKLFFGSGTQLSVL.